This T cell receptor beta chain stems from a study of T-cell reconstitution after alpha-beta-depleted transplantation in children. Points from the study as a whole: As was reported, about two months after transplant, alpha-beta T cells came from several hundred expanded graft clones.

Unique molecular identifiers featured in how the TCRbeta library was prepared. TCRdb re-called the PCR reads with MiXCR, one entry per CDR3 protein. The sample consists of some 830,000 distinct CDR3 sequences, roughly 15% of them appearing once. This clonotype was detected a few times. The antigen is unknown. Trimming removed 1 base from V and 5 bases from J, with 12 bases in between. Germline values: CDR1 MGHDK, CDR2 SYGVNS. There are 14 residues in the CDR3. The chain recombines TRBV25-1 with TRBJ2-7; D not certain. This material consisted of PBMCs, mostly from graft donor cells, taken 360 days after TCRalphabeta/CD19-depleted stem cell transplant. This receptor was obtained from a male patient aged 5 to 17 who had a stem cell transplant for acute lymphoblastic leukemia, so the T cells may come from the graft donor. In nucleotides, the CDR3 is TGTGCCAGCAGTGAATTGGGCCAGAAGCACGAGCAGTACTTC. It yields the protein CASSELGQKHEQYF.